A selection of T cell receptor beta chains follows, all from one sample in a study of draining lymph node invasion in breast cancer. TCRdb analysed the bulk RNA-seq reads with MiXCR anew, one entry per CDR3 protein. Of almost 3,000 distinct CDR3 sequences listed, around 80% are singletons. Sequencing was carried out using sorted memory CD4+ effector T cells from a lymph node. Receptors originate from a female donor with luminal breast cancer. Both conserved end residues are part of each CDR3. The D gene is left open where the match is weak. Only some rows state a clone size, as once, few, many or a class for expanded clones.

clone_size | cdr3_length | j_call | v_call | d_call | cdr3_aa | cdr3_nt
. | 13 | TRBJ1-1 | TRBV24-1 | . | CATSGGGETEAFF | TGTGCCACCAGTGGAGGGGGAGAGACTGAAGCTTTCTTT
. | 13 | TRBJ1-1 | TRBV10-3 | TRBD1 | CAIGRQGPPEAFF | TGTGCCATCGGTCGACAGGGACCCCCTGAAGCTTTCTTT
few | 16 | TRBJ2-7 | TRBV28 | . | CASSLKRRGPTYEQYF | TGTGCCAGCAGTTTAAAGAGGAGGGGACCCACCTACGAGCAGTACTTC
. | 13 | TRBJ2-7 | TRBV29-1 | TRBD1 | CSVGQATSYEQYF | TGCAGCGTGGGACAGGCAACTTCCTACGAGCAGTACTTC
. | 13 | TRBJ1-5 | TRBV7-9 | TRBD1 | CASSSQDRQPQHF | TGTGCCAGCAGCTCCCAGGACAGGCAGCCCCAGCATTTT
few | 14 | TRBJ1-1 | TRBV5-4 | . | CASSLWDRDTEAFF | TGTGCCAGCAGCTTGTGGGATCGGGACACTGAAGCTTTCTTT
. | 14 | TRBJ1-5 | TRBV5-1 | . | CASSPDRCGQPQHF | TGCGCCAGCAGCCCCGACAGGTGCGGTCAGCCCCAGCATTTT
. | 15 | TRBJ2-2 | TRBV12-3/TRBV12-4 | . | CASSRPRKGTGELFF | TGTGCCAGCAGCCGTCCTAGGAAGGGCACCGGGGAGCTGTTTTTT
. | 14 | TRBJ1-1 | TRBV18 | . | CASSPNAGGTEAFF | TGTGCCAGCTCACCAAATGCGGGAGGCACTGAAGCTTTCTTT
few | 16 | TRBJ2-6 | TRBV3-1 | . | CASSYEWGRGANVLTF | TGTGCCAGCAGCTACGAGTGGGGTAGAGGGGCCAACGTCCTGACTTTC
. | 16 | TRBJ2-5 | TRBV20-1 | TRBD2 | CSARDPDSGTQETQYF | TGCAGTGCTAGAGATCCAGATAGCGGGACCCAAGAGACCCAGTACTTC
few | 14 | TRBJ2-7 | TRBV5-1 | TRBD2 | CASSQTSWDDEQYF | TGCGCCAGCAGCCAGACTAGCTGGGACGACGAGCAGTACTTC
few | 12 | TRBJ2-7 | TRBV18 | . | CASSLVSYEQYF | TGTGCCAGCTCCCTAGTCTCATACGAGCAGTACTTC
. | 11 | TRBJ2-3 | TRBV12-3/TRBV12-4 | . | CASAWGDTQYF | TGTGCCAGCGCCTGGGGGGATACGCAGTATTTT
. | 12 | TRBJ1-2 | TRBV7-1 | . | CASSSSGYGYTF | TGTGCCAGCAGCTCGAGCGGCTATGGCTACACCTTC